Reported below is one T cell receptor (beta chain). Study processing details: Quantification of nucleated cells was approximated via reference gene primer amplification. Clones were sequenced by immunoSEQ multiplex PCR, and TCRdb holds only the in-frame ones, with some missing. V, J and clone size were drawn from that table, and D and trimming were deduced from the DNA. The sample holds about 200,000 clones, around 82% seen once. This specimen comes from a study of blood T cell repertoires in COVID-19. Overall study: Nucleic acid was either cDNA or gDNA, and it came from T cells, B-cell-depleted T cells, or PBMCs.

The sequence was collected from a woman aged 65 to 85 with acute or convalescent COVID-19. Sequences were obtained from peripheral blood.

The chain's CDR3 is CASSFGRVYEQYF. CDR3 coding DNA: TGTGCCAGCAGTTTCGGGAGGGTGTACGAGCAGTACTTC. The chain carries TRBV12-3 or TRBV12-4 and TRBJ2-7; 8 nucleotides align to TRBD2. The CDR3 spans 13 residues. Trimming cost V 3 bases and J 4 bases; bases outside gene matches: 2.